The 17 T cell receptor beta chains listed next were all sequenced from one sample in a study of shared clonotypes between healthy human individuals. Clones were read by immunoSEQ multiplex PCR, and TCRdb kept only the in-frame ones, dropping some. This repertoire shows around 2.1 million clones, approximately 96% found once; its top ten account for roughly 0.13%. Sequenced input: naive CD4+ T cells sorted from blood. Subset given: CD45RA+ positively selected. Every receptor here comes from a man younger than 35 in good health.

This chain joins TRBV4-1 and TRBJ2-1, with 9 nucleotides matching TRBD2. V shed 1 base and J 12 bases; nucleotides not matched to a gene: 10. The CDR3 spans 15 residues. In germline, CDR1 is MGHRA, CDR2 YSYEKL. In DNA form, the CDR3 reads TGCGCCAGCAGCCAAGTTCTAGCGGGGCCGATTACGCAGTTCTTC. It translates to CASSQVLAGPITQFF.

The sample holds one count of this clone. The chain carries TRBV30 and TRBJ2-7; TRBD2 is a possible D gene (5 bases). The ends were cut back, 1 base at V and 6 bases at J, with 16 bases in the middle. Germline loops: CDR1 GTSNPN, CDR2 SVGIG (reference sequence). There are 14 residues in the CDR3. The CDR3 sequence is CAWSAFEGISEQYF. CDR3 DNA sequence: TGTGCCTGGAGTGCATTCGAGGGTATAAGCGAGCAGTACTTC.

This chain connects TRBV10-3 to TRBJ1-4; D possibly corresponds to TRBD1 (6 bases). The CDR3 has 14 residues. Trimming left V 4 bases short and J 8 bases short, with 14 bases between. Germline V CDR1 and CDR2: ENHRY, SYGVKD. This chain's CDR3 is CAISGKGQSEKLFF. The CDR3 DNA sequence: TGTGCCATCAGTGGGAAAGGACAGAGCGAAAAACTGTTTTTT.

The chain recombines TRBV6-1 with TRBJ1-2, with 12 bases identical to TRBD1. Per the germline V gene, CDR1 is MNHNS and CDR2 is SASEGT. J lost 7 bases, V lost 6 bases, and 6 bases had no gene match. The CDR3 runs to 14 residues. CDR3 loop: CASSGTGGAGGYTF. The CDR3 nucleotides read TGTGCCAGCAGCGGGACAGGGGGCGCAGGTGGCTACACCTTC.

Comment on this clone: The CDR3 carries no conserved terminal phenylalanine or tryptophan, so it likely arises from a read error. Because the CDR3's place on the DNA is in doubt, the DNA is left out and the CDR3 is given as listed by TCRdb. This sequence joins TRBV11-3 and TRBJ1-2. The germline gives CDR1 SGHNT, CDR2 YENEEA. The CDR3 is made up of 17 amino acids, end residues included. This CDR3 reads CASSLVRPTVLTTFSSG.

The sample holds one count of this clone. The rearrangement links TRBV7-3 to TRBJ2-2; D uncertain. Trimming left V 2 bases short and J 5 bases short, with 9 bases between. The CDR3 runs to 14 residues. CDR1 SGHTA and CDR2 FQGTGA come from the germline V gene. CDR3 in amino acids: CASSLPSATGELFF. The CDR3 nucleotides are TGTGCCAGCAGCTTACCCTCAGCTACCGGGGAGCTGTTTTTT.

The genes are TRBV5-1 and TRBJ2-7, with 7 bases matching TRBD2. The germline gives CDR1 SGHRS, CDR2 YFSETQ. V shed 0 bases, J shed 1 base, and the junction held 7 bases outside the gene matches. CDR3 size: 16 residues. The DNA of the CDR3 is TGCGCCAGCAGCTTGGACGGGGCTAGCGGATCCTACGAGCAGTACTTC. Protein: CASSLDGASGSYEQYF. The full variable domain, in which reference TRBV5-1 and TRBJ2-7 provide the parts outside the CDR3, is KAGVTQTPRYLIKTRGQQVTLSCSPISGHRSVSWYQQTPGQGLQFLFEYFSETQRNKGNFPGRFSGRQFSNSRSEMNVSTLELGDSALYLCASSLDGASGSYEQYFGPGTRLTVT.

The gene calls are TRBV29-1 and TRBJ2-5, with 7 bases aligning to TRBD1. Trimming cost V 7 bases and J 1 base; bases outside gene matches: 9. The CDR3 totals 14 residues. Germline V gene lookup returns CDR1 SQVTM and CDR2 ANQGSEA. The CDR3 DNA sequence: TGCAGCGCTACGGACAGGCCTTTCCAAGAGACCCAGTACTTC. Its translation is CSATDRPFQETQYF.

V and J are TRBV28 and TRBJ1-4; 7 bases match TRBD1. The CDR3 sequence is 17 residues long. CDR1 is MDHEN and CDR2 is SYDVKM in the germline V gene. Trimming took 2 bases from V and 7 from J; bases not matched to a gene: 13. For the CDR3, the DNA is TGTGCCAGCAGTTTACCGGGAGGGGGCTCGCTTGGTGAAAAACTGTTTTTT. Its protein is CASSLPGGGSLGEKLFF.

V usage is TRBV6-5 and J usage is TRBJ1-2; 7 bases fit TRBD1. The V gene's germline CDR1 is MNHEY and CDR2 SVGAGI. The CDR3 runs to 14 residues. V was pared by 8 bases and J by 3 bases, with 9 bases of the junction left unmatched. CDR3 in amino acids: CASAQGGADYGYTF. In DNA, the CDR3 is TGTGCCAGCGCCCAGGGGGGGGCGGACTATGGCTACACCTTC.

About this clone: Other DNA sequences from this sample encode an identical CDR3 as well. The V and J genes are TRBV9 and TRBJ2-5, with TRBD2 matching 8 bases. Germline CDR1 is SGDLS and CDR2 is YYNGEE. The CDR3 is made up of 14 amino acids. The V and J ends lost 1 base and 2 bases, in that order; junction bases with no gene match: 1. The CDR3: CASSVSGGQETQYF. The CDR3 DNA reads TGTGCCAGCAGCGTAAGCGGGGGTCAAGAGACCCAGTACTTC.

This clone is a singleton in its sample. The V and J genes are TRBV15 and TRBJ2-1, with D unclear. This CDR3 has 14 residues. Trimming left V 1 base short and J 4 bases short, with 8 bases between. From germline, CDR1 is LNHNV and CDR2 YYDKDF (reference sequence). The CDR3 sequence is CATSRVIIYNEQFF. The CDR3 region has the DNA TGTGCCACCAGCAGAGTAATTATATACAATGAGCAGTTCTTC.

Details on this clone: The same CDR3 arises from other DNA sequences in this sample as well. The V and J genes are TRBV2 and TRBJ1-1; no clear D gene. The CDR3 is 13 residues long. Germline V CDR1 and CDR2: SNHLY, FYNNEI. The V and J ends lost 5 bases and 0 bases respectively, with 7 bases between them. The CDR3 spells CASSRTVNTEAFF. CDR3 nucleotide sequence: TGTGCCAGCAGTAGGACGGTGAACACTGAAGCTTTCTTT.

The rearrangement links TRBV9 to TRBJ1-3; D gene ambiguous. Germline V CDR1 and CDR2: SGDLS, YYNGEE. V was clipped by 5 bases and J by 4 bases, with 7 bases between them. The CDR3 is made up of 12 amino acids. Written as DNA, the CDR3 is TGTGCCAGCAGACTTCCAGGAAACACCATATATTTT. This translates into CASRLPGNTIYF.

This CDR3 is CASSTPGEEKLFF. As DNA, the CDR3 is TGTGCCAGCAGTACCCCGGGGGAAGAAAAACTGTTTTTT. The chain couples TRBV28 to TRBJ1-4; D is possibly TRBD1 (5 bases). Trimming shortened V by 5 bases and J by 8 bases, and 12 bases separated the two germline ends. The CDR3 consists of 13 residues. Germline-derived CDR1 and CDR2 are MDHEN and SYDVKM.

The chain combines TRBV18 with TRBJ2-7; 9 nucleotides line up with TRBD2. This CDR3 spans 14 amino acids. V lost 3 bases to trimming and J lost 7 bases; unmatched junction nucleotides: 7. Germline V gives CDR1 KGHSH, CDR2 LQKENI. CDR3 sequence reads: CASSPEAGGGEQYF. CDR3 in DNA: TGTGCCAGCTCACCTGAGGCGGGAGGGGGAGAGCAGTACTTC. Together with reference TRBV18 and TRBJ2-7, the CDR3 gives the full variable domain: NAGVMQNPRHLVRRRGQEARLRCSPMKGHSHVYWYRQLPEEGLKFMVYLQKENIIDESGMPKERFSAEFPKEGPSILRIQQVVRGDSAAYFCASSPEAGGGEQYFGPGTRLTVT.

This rearrangement joins TRBV7-2 to TRBJ1-4; D is uncertain. CDR3 length: 15 amino acids. Germline V gene data show CDR1 as SGHTA and CDR2 as FQGNSA. Trimming took off 5 bases at V and 0 bases at J, with 10 bases between the two ends. The CDR3 DNA sequence: TGTGCCAGCAGCCTTAAGGCTCCAACTAATGAAAAACTGTTTTTT. Its translation: CASSLKAPTNEKLFF.